This section outlines one T cell receptor beta chain sequence together with its context. Its target antigen remains unknown. Base-call qualities are not available, and no considerably larger clone is one nucleotide away. The collaborating institutions used their own protocols to collect whole blood in K2EDTA tubes. For TCRbeta analysis, collaborator samples were shipped as frozen whole blood, as isolated PBMCs, or as DNA extracted from either sample type. TCRbeta CDR3 regions were amplified from genomic DNA by means of the immunoSEQ Assay, a bias-controlled multiplex PCR. Regarding the original processing steps: The number of nucleated cells in each sample was estimated by amplification of reference gene primers within the assay. To quantify the absolute abundance of each unique TCRbeta CDR3 rearrangement, sequence reads were collapsed and filtered. For each sample, productive Simpson clonality was calculated by taking the square root of Simpson's diversity index across productive rearrangements. This is the immuneACCESS table as TCRdb keeps it, with only in-frame sequences that have V and J called. A part of the clones is gone; compared with another copy, unresolved V genes explain less than half, and the rest is unexplained. That table furnishes V, J and clone size, whereas the DNA furnished D and trimming. In all, the sample holds roughly 150,000 clones, and 84% of those were seen once. The ten largest clones capture 7.2% of the sample.

This sample was taken from a study of blood T cell repertoires in COVID-19 (dated by TCRdb to 2020 to 2022). Background on the whole study: Samples from collaborators originated in the United States, Italy and Spain and spanned both the acute and convalescent phases of COVID-19. Where available, HLA class I and class II types were taken from metadata supplied by the sample provider and were not determined by assay-based typing. Nearly every sample came with metadata listing a de-identified subject ID, COVID-19 status, age in years and sex. Subjects who had been exposed to COVID-19, were actively infected with it, or had recovered from it provided the deeply sampled blood TCRbeta repertoires that made up the dataset. The samples were drawn from two sources: the first 160 participants of the ongoing ImmuneRACE study, and 1,000 to 1,500 subjects contributed by 6 global collaborators. The prospective study material was composed of cDNA or gDNA derived from T cells, B-cell-depleted T cells, or PBMCs. A freely available public database, intended as a resource for researchers studying the immune response to SARS-CoV-2, is where the repertoires were released.

Results the study describes overall, beyond this receptor: Clinical and demographic metadata were provided uncurated, with the amount varying by source and participant.

The junction shows trimming of 3 bases on V and 2 bases on J, plus 11 bases between the germline ends. The CDR3 has 15 amino acids, counting the end cysteine and phenylalanine. Only the CDR3 region is kept as DNA, spanning 45 bases read in frame from base 1. CDR1 is given as SNHLY and CDR2 as FYNNEI, both from the germline V gene. The sample was peripheral blood. This TCR came from a woman aged 45-59 years in a cohort sampled during active or convalescent COVID-19. Recombination joined TRBV2 with TRBJ1-5, and the D gene may be TRBD1, 5 bases matching. The CDR3: CASSDMGRGNQPQHF. The DNA sequence is TGTGCCAGCAGTGACATGGGGCGAGGCAATCAGCCCCAGCATTTT.